This is a list of T cell receptor beta chains from one sample in a study of Graves' ophthalmopathy and Graves' hyperthyroidism. From the multiplex PCR reads, TCRdb called clonotypes with MiXCR, one entry per CDR3 protein. The sample holds about 210,000 distinct CDR3 sequences; about 32% are singletons and the top ten take approximately 9.6%. The material sequenced was peripheral blood. These receptors were obtained from a man in his fifties with Graves' ophthalmopathy. The CDR3 runs from the conserved cysteine through the conserved F or W. The D gene is left open where the match is weak. Size is stated for part of the rows, as once, few or many counts, or as a class when the clone is expanded.

j_call d_call v_call clone_size cdr3_aa cdr3_nt
TRBJ2-2 TRBD2 TRBV11-2 many CASSHSSGSNTGELFF TGTGCCAGCAGTCATAGTAGCGGGTCGAACACCGGGGAGCTGTTTTTT
TRBJ2-5 TRBD2 TRBV2 many CASSGREETQYF TGTGCCAGTAGCGGGAGGGAAGAGACCCAGTACTTC
TRBJ1-6 . TRBV6-5 . CASSLLENLNSPLHF TGTGCCAGCAGTTTATTGGAGAACTTAAATTCACCCCTCCACTTT
TRBJ1-2 . TRBV28 . CASRIYRGPTDYGYTF TGTGCCAGCAGAATCTACCGGGGGCCGACGGACTATGGCTACACCTTC
TRBJ2-7 . TRBV28 many CASMPGLTYEQYF TGTGCCAGCATGCCAGGACTAACCTACGAGCAGTACTTC
TRBJ1-1 . TRBV12-3/TRBV12-4 . CASSLEGAGAFF TGTGCCAGCAGTTTAGAAGGGGCTGGAGCTTTCTTT
TRBJ1-5 . TRBV6-2/TRBV6-3 many CASTDRYNQPQHF TGTGCCAGCACTGACAGGTACAATCAGCCCCAGCATTTT
TRBJ1-1 . TRBV28 . CASSAWGYYTEAFF TGTGCCAGCAGTGCGTGGGGTTATTACACTGAAGCTTTCTTT
TRBJ2-7 . TRBV12-3/TRBV12-4 . CASSSVGRAAHEQYF TGTGCCAGCAGTTCGGTGGGCAGGGCGGCCCACGAGCAGTACTTC
TRBJ1-1 . TRBV30 many CAWSVQVFTEAFF TGTGCCTGGAGTGTACAAGTTTTCACTGAAGCTTTCTTT
TRBJ1-1 . TRBV28 many CASSLTEEAFF TGTGCCAGCAGCTTAACCGAAGAAGCTTTCTTT
TRBJ2-5 TRBD1 TRBV12-3/TRBV12-4 few CASSLGQGYGLRQETQYF TGTGCCAGCAGCCTGGGACAGGGTTATGGTTTGAGGCAAGAGACCCAGTACTTC
TRBJ2-7 TRBD2 TRBV6-5 many CASNHIPGPSGSSLYEQYF TGTGCCAGCAACCACATCCCAGGGCCTAGCGGGAGTTCTCTCTACGAGCAGTACTTC
TRBJ2-2 TRBD1 TRBV9 many CASSATGDLGTGELFF TGTGCCAGCAGTGCGACAGGGGACTTGGGCACCGGGGAGCTGTTTTTT
TRBJ1-5 TRBD1 TRBV6-1 . CASRTFATGTQPQHF TGTGCCAGCAGAACCTTCGCGACAGGGACCCAGCCCCAGCATTTT
TRBJ1-1 TRBD1 TRBV20-1 many CSVAGQLNTEAFF TGCAGTGTGGCGGGACAGCTGAACACTGAAGCTTTCTTT
TRBJ1-5 TRBD1 TRBV28 many CASSKSGQGWFEGNQPQHF TGTGCCAGCAGTAAATCTGGACAGGGGTGGTTTGAGGGCAATCAGCCCCAGCATTTT
TRBJ1-3 . TRBV28 many CASRIGSSGNTIYF TGTGCCAGCCGGATTGGAAGCTCTGGAAACACCATATATTTT
TRBJ2-7 . TRBV27 . CASSLYPGISYEQYF TGTGCCAGCAGTTTATATCCAGGGATCTCCTACGAGCAGTACTTC
TRBJ1-5 TRBD1 TRBV12-3/TRBV12-4 . CASSYGQANQPQHF TGTGCCAGCAGTTATGGACAGGCCAATCAGCCCCAGCATTTT
TRBJ2-5 TRBD1 TRBV28 many CASSPGGPGQGRETQYF TGTGCCAGCAGTCCAGGGGGCCCGGGACAGGGTAGGGAGACCCAGTACTTC
TRBJ2-5 TRBD2 TRBV2 . CASSPAGTSGSAGKTQYF TGTGCCAGCAGCCCCGCCGGGACTAGCGGGAGCGCCGGGAAGACCCAGTACTTC
TRBJ2-2 . TRBV7-8 many CASSLEVLVGGELFF TGTGCCAGCAGCTTGGAAGTTCTGGTCGGTGGGGAGCTGTTTTTT
TRBJ1-5 . TRBV19 many CASSVIGGLSRQPQHF TGTGCCAGTAGTGTCATCGGGGGGCTCTCTCGTCAGCCCCAGCATTTT
TRBJ1-1 TRBD1 TRBV15 . CATARTGYTEAFF TGTGCCACCGCAAGGACAGGGTATACTGAAGCTTTCTTT
TRBJ1-1 . TRBV3-1 many CASSRDGGATEAFF TGTGCCAGCAGTCGGGACGGCGGGGCCACTGAAGCTTTCTTT
TRBJ2-7 . TRBV6-1 . CASSPRWDSYEQYF TGTGCCAGCAGCCCCCGGTGGGACTCCTACGAGCAGTACTTC
TRBJ2-7 . TRBV28 many CASSLTDTAYEQYF TGTGCCAGCAGTTTAACGGACACAGCCTACGAGCAGTACTTC
TRBJ1-2 TRBD1 TRBV12-3/TRBV12-4 . CASSSTGGFYGYTF TGTGCCAGCAGTTCCACAGGGGGTTTCTATGGCTACACCTTC
TRBJ2-7 TRBD1 TRBV6-1 . CASRQDRGRSSYEQYF TGTGCCAGCAGGCAGGACAGGGGTCGAAGCTCCTACGAGCAGTACTTC
TRBJ2-2 TRBD2 TRBV7-9 many CASSSGTSGSAGELFF TGTGCCAGCAGCTCCGGGACTAGCGGGAGCGCCGGGGAGCTGTTTTTT
TRBJ1-2 TRBD1 TRBV20-1 many CSAWDSDYGYTF TGCAGTGCTTGGGACAGTGACTATGGCTACACCTTC
TRBJ2-7 . TRBV27 many CASSLSFGLGGTYEQYF TGTGCCAGCAGTTTATCGTTCGGGCTTGGTGGGACGTACGAGCAGTACTTC
TRBJ2-6 TRBD1 TRBV4-1 many CASSQGSGQGAAGANVLTF TGCGCCAGCAGCCAGGGGTCGGGACAGGGGGCTGCTGGGGCCAACGTCCTGACTTTC
TRBJ2-7 . TRBV4-1 many CASSQGPGLEQYF TGCGCCAGCAGCCAAGGTCCAGGCTTAGAGCAGTACTTC
TRBJ1-5 . TRBV30 many CAWSPRGGGSNQPQHF TGTGCCTGGAGTCCAAGGGGTGGGGGAAGCAATCAGCCCCAGCATTTT